The 11 T cell receptor beta chains given below trace back to one sample, sequenced in a study of T cells expressing NK-cell markers. From its re-call of the 5' RACE reads, TCRdb lists each CDR3 protein once, without DNA. This sample's table has tens of thousands of distinct CDR3 sequences. Sequences were obtained from blood T cells: a sorted CD56 or NKG2C T cell subset, CD4+ or CD8+ T cells, or bulk PBMC T cells (not recorded which). The origin of the receptors is a woman between 18 and 70 years old in good health.

This chain joins TRBV7-2 and TRBJ2-1; TCRdb's assignment of TRBD2 cannot be checked, as there is no DNA. The CDR3 is made up of 16 amino acids. Germline CDR1 reads SGHTA; CDR2 reads FQGNSA. This CDR3 reads CASSLRLAGVDNEQFF. The variable domain in full, with the rest retrieved from reference TRBV7-2 and TRBJ2-1, is GAGVSQSPSNKVTEKGKDVELRCDPISGHTALYWYRQSLGQGLEFLIYFQGNSAPDKSGLPSDRFSAERTGGSVSTLTIQRTQQEDSAVYLCASSLRLAGVDNEQFFGPGTRLTVL.

The chain combines TRBV10-2 with TRBJ2-2; no DNA is available, so the TRBD2 call from TCRdb remains unchecked. The CDR3 is 14 amino acids. Germline V gene sequence: CDR1 WSHSY, CDR2 SAAADI. CDR3 region: CASVAGVITGELFF.

The rearrangement links TRBV7-9 to TRBJ2-1; TCRdb names TRBD2, which stays unverified in the absence of DNA. From germline, CDR1 is SEHNR and CDR2 FQNEAQ (reference sequence). The CDR3 covers 17 residues. CDR3 in amino acids: CASSLLSGLAGGDEQFF.

This chain uses TRBV9 with TRBJ2-3; checking the TCRdb D call of TRBD2 is not possible without DNA. Germline V gene sequence: CDR1 SGDLS, CDR2 YYNGEE. This CDR3 contains 18 residues. CDR3 sequence: CASSAPFSGGENTDTQYF.

The rearrangement joins TRBV16 to TRBJ1-1. The germline CDR1 and CDR2 sequences are KGHSY and FQNENV. The CDR3 totals 11 residues. The chain's CDR3 is CASSPNTEAFF.

The genes are TRBV6-4 and TRBJ2-3; without DNA, the TCRdb call of TRBD1 cannot be checked. Germline V gene data show CDR1 as MRHNA and CDR2 as SNTAGT. This CDR3 contains 15 residues. CDR3 region: CASSAGQGASDTQYF.

The chain has TRBV20-1 and TRBJ2-7; the TCRdb call, TRBD2, lacks DNA for checking. CDR1 is DFQATT and CDR2 is SNEGSKA in the germline V gene (reference sequence). CDR3 length: 18 amino acids. CDR3 residues: CSARGGTSGILFPYEQYF.

This chain links TRBV7-6 with TRBJ2-1; the TRBD1 assignment by TCRdb is unverifiable without DNA. Germline CDR1 and CDR2: SGHVS and FNYEAQ. CDR3 size: 14 residues. The CDR3 sequence is CASSYAAGGDEQFF.

V is TRBV4-1 and J is TRBJ2-7; TCRdb selects TRBD1, and the lack of DNA leaves this call unchecked. Germline V gene sequence: CDR1 MGHRA, CDR2 YSYEKL. CDR3 length: 16 amino acids. The CDR3 sequence is CASSQARGQDSYEQYF.

The rearrangement links TRBV4-2 to TRBJ2-1; the D call of TRBD2 rests on TCRdb alone, since no DNA is present to check it. This CDR3 comprises 16 residues. The V gene's germline CDR1 is LGHNA and CDR2 YNFKEQ. CDR3 amino acids: CASSQDGAGGPVEQFF.

The chain couples TRBV7-9 to TRBJ2-1; TCRdb names TRBD1, which stays unverified in the absence of DNA. Germline CDR1 and CDR2: SEHNR and FQNEAQ (reference sequence). CDR3 size: 12 residues. CDR3 sequence reads: CASSPGYNEQFF.